The 7 T cell receptor beta chains given below trace back to one sample, sequenced in a study of cytomegalovirus exposure and HLA in healthy donors. The PCR employed 60 Vbeta primers together with 13 Jbeta primers. Assay used: immunoSEQ multiplex PCR; TCRdb lists only in-frame clones, some missing. The sample table includes 95,000 to 150,000 clones. The sample consisted of PBMCs. The receptors derive from a man aged 18 to 30 in good health and CMV-seronegative.

V usage is TRBV19 and J usage is TRBJ2-7; 8 bases are shared with TRBD1. CDR1 and CDR2 from the germline V gene are LNHDA and SQIVND (reference sequence). This CDR3 is 14 amino acids long. Unmatched junction bases numbered 3, after V lost 5 bases and J lost 0 bases. The CDR3 bases are TGTGCCAGTAGTCCAGGGACAGGCTCCTACGAGCAGTACTTC. It is translated as CASSPGTGSYEQYF.

This rearrangement joins TRBV10-3 to TRBJ2-7, with D possibly matching TRBD1 (5 bases). The CDR3 is 12 amino acids. V shed 10 bases and J shed 1 base, with 11 bases lying between them. Germline CDR1 is ENHRY and CDR2 is SYGVKD. The CDR3 DNA follows: TGTGCCACCTCCGACAGTTCCTACGAGCAGTACTTC. Translation: CATSDSSYEQYF.

V usage is TRBV30 and J usage is TRBJ1-6; no firm D call. V lost 2 bases to trimming and J lost 4 bases, with 6 bases between them. CDR3 size: 13 residues. Germline CDR1 and CDR2: GTSNPN and SVGIG (reference sequence). CDR3 bases: TGTGCCTGGAGTCACCGGTATAATTCACCCCTCCACTTT. Its translation is CAWSHRYNSPLHF.

The rearrangement uses TRBV28 and TRBJ2-1, with TRBD2 matching over 7 bases. CDR1 MDHEN and CDR2 SYDVKM come from the germline V gene. This CDR3 has 17 residues. With 3 bases clipped from V and 7 bases from J, the junction kept 15 bases outside the gene matches. CDR3 residues: CASSLTAAGAEWNEQFF. CDR3 DNA: TGTGCCAGCAGTTTGACGGCGGCGGGAGCAGAGTGGAATGAGCAGTTCTTC.

J is TRBJ1-2 and V is TRBV15; perhaps TRBD1 as D (5 bases). Germline V lookup: CDR1 LNHNV, CDR2 YYDKDF (reference sequence). This CDR3 is built from 14 residues. Trimming stripped 1 base from V and 3 bases from J, with 9 bases between. The CDR3 reads CATSRVGGDYGYTF. CDR3 nucleotides: TGTGCCACCAGCAGAGTTGGGGGGGACTATGGCTACACCTTC.

The J gene is TRBJ2-1, the V gene TRBV5-1; 7 bases agree with TRBD2. CDR1 is SGHRS, CDR2 YFSETQ, per germline. With V trimmed by 1 base and J by 5 bases, 9 bases remained unmatched. This CDR3 is built from 16 residues. CDR3 sequence reads: CASSLTAGAADNEQFF. CDR3 DNA sequence: TGCGCCAGCAGCTTGACGGCGGGAGCCGCTGACAATGAGCAGTTCTTC.

The chain carries TRBV13 and TRBJ2-7, with TRBD2 matching 10 bases. V lost 2 bases and J lost 6; bases outside the gene matches: 1. There are 13 residues in the CDR3. Germline V gene lookup returns CDR1 PRHDT and CDR2 FYEKMQ (reference sequence). CDR3 protein: CASSLLAGAEQYF. CDR3 nucleotides: TGTGCCAGCAGCTTACTAGCGGGGGCCGAGCAGTACTTC.